The clone carrying this TCR beta chain came up many times. The antigen remains unidentified. This record belongs to a study of identical twins. TCRdb analysed the 5' RACE reads with MiXCR anew, one entry per CDR3 protein. The table records roughly 250,000 distinct CDR3 sequences, around an eighth of them present only once. Whole-study findings and limits: For out-of-frame beta sequences, excess twin sharing was weaker.

The TCR originated in a woman younger than 30 in good health. The source material was memory (CD45RO+) T cells sorted from blood.

CDR3 amino acids: CASSRGQLYGYTF. The CDR3 DNA follows: TGTGCCAGCAGTCGGGGACAGCTCTATGGCTACACCTTC. This chain links TRBV12-3 or TRBV12-4 with TRBJ1-2; 7 positions agree with TRBD1. V was pared by 5 bases and J by 4 bases, with 4 bases of the junction left unmatched. This CDR3 spans 13 amino acids.